This T cell receptor beta chain was documented in a study of OX40 agonist ivuxolimab in advanced cancers. About the full investigation: Ivuxolimab was an agonistic, fully human IgG2 monoclonal antibody directed against OX40 (CD134), a costimulatory receptor. Peripheral TCRbeta sequencing was intended to test whether TCR sequence diversity was altered and clonal T-cell expansion was caused by ivuxolimab. Patients were allowed to have had prior anti-PD-1, anti-PD-L1 or anti-CTLA-4 therapy, and approximately 37% of the dose-escalation patients had been treated with checkpoint inhibitors. Three dose-escalation patients achieved partial responses, one with hepatocellular carcinoma and two with cutaneous melanoma. The paper covers the monotherapy dose-escalation part of the phase I ivuxolimab trial, which included N ≈ 57 patients. Intravenous ivuxolimab was administered to patients every 2 weeks at six dose levels: 0.01, 0.1, 0.3, 1.5, 3 and 10 mg/kg. In the dose-escalation cohort, approximately 82% of patients were male, and the mean age was approximately 55 years, with a range of 23 to 79. Of the 50 to 55 patients in dose escalation, about 20 had hepatocellular carcinoma, around 15 had melanoma, 9 had renal cell carcinoma and 9 had head and neck cancer. Study-wide conclusions, independent of this receptor: On average, CD8+ T cells showed more expanded clones than CD4+ T cells after ivuxolimab. In partial responders in the 0.1-3.0 mg/kg groups, normalized peripheral clonal expansion was found to be among the lowest, especially among CD8+ T cells. The antigen specificity of the clonally expanded peripheral T cells was not determined. At doses of 0.1 to 3.0 mg/kg, clonal expansion of both CD4+ and CD8+ T cells in blood was seen between baseline and week 6. Low levels of normalized T-cell clonal expansion were also seen in some patients who did not respond.

For sequencing of the TCRbeta CDR3 region, genomic DNA was extracted from the sorted cells. The immunoSEQ Assay was used for sequencing of TCRbeta CDR3 regions. This immuneACCESS table, as held by TCRdb, lists in-frame sequences with V and J called but not all clones. Of the missing ones, under half trace to an unresolved V gene in checked studies; the others have no known cause. Here the sample has tens of thousands of clones; roughly 90% occur a single time. The ten largest clones take up 4.8% of the sample. Notes on this clone: It lacks a known antigen. The record has no base qualities; no much larger clone is one base away.

From a lookup of the germline V gene, CDR1 and CDR2 are SGHDT and YYEEEE. From its cysteine to its phenylalanine, the CDR3 spans 14 amino acids. CDR3 DNA only is kept here, 42 bases in frame from base 1. The junction shows trimming of 0 bases on V and 4 bases on J, plus 9 bases between the germline ends. The trial excluded patients who had a history of autoimmune disease or who were on systemic immunosuppression. Peripheral blood for TCR sequencing was collected from all dose cohorts at baseline, on cycle 4 day 1, and on cycle 7 day 1. The samples were drawn from a first-in-human, open-label, multicenter phase I dose-escalation trial of ivuxolimab. Adults with locally advanced or metastatic head and neck squamous cell, hepatocellular, melanoma or renal cell carcinoma were enrolled in the trial. Before TCR sequencing, CD4+ T cells and CD8+ T cells were sorted from peripheral blood as separate populations.

The rearrangement joined TRBV5-6 to TRBJ2-3, with no confidently assigned D gene. Sequences were derived from CD4+ or CD8+ T cells sorted from blood, sampled in a trial of the OX40 agonist ivuxolimab. The clonotype originates from an adult with an advanced solid tumor such as melanoma, head and neck, liver or kidney cancer. The DNA reads TGTGCCAGCAGCTTGGGGGGTAGGGCAGATACGCAGTATTTT. Its product reads: CASSLGGRADTQYF.